Below, one TCR beta chain is given with its context. The sample is drawn from a study of blood T cell repertoires in COVID-19. Produced via immunoSEQ multiplex PCR; TCRdb's table is partial and in-frame only. The sample holds nearly 350,000 clones, around nine tenths seen once. The CDR3 runs to 20 residues. Trimming removed 1 base from V and 1 base from J, with 25 bases in between. CDR1 is MNHEY, CDR2 SMNVEV, per germline (reference sequence). The genes are TRBV27 and TRBJ1-2, with a tentative D call TRBD1 (6 bases). The origin of this receptor is a woman under 30 who had recovered from COVID-19. The material sequenced was peripheral blood. CDR3 coding DNA: TGTGCCAGCAGTTTATTTGGACAGAAAGGGACCCCGAGGCATAACTATGGCTACACCTTC. It is translated as CASSLFGQKGTPRHNYGYTF.